Shown below are 2 T cell receptor beta chains from a single sample sequenced in a study of shared clonotypes between healthy human individuals. Assay used: immunoSEQ multiplex PCR; TCRdb lists only in-frame clones, some missing. The data show about 1.5 million clones, around 98% seen once. The sequencing input was naive CD4+ T cells sorted from blood. Subset given: CD45RA+ positively selected. These receptors were collected from a man aged 25 to 40 in good health.

J is TRBJ2-5 and V is TRBV7-2; D is unresolved. The CDR3 length is 12 residues. V dropped 6 bases and J dropped 0 bases, with 5 bases sitting between them. Germline V gives CDR1 SGHTA, CDR2 FQGNSA. Here the CDR3 reads CASSQYQETQYF. In DNA, the CDR3 is TGTGCCAGCAGTCAGTACCAAGAGACCCAGTACTTC.

The rearrangement links TRBV29-1 to TRBJ2-5; D remains ambiguous. The germline V gene encodes CDR1 SQVTM and CDR2 ANQGSEA. CDR3 length: 13 amino acids. V was shortened by 5 bases and J by 0 bases, with 10 bases between the two germline ends. The CDR3 loop reads CSVQERYQETQYF. The CDR3 DNA reads TGCAGCGTTCAGGAGAGGTACCAAGAGACCCAGTACTTC.